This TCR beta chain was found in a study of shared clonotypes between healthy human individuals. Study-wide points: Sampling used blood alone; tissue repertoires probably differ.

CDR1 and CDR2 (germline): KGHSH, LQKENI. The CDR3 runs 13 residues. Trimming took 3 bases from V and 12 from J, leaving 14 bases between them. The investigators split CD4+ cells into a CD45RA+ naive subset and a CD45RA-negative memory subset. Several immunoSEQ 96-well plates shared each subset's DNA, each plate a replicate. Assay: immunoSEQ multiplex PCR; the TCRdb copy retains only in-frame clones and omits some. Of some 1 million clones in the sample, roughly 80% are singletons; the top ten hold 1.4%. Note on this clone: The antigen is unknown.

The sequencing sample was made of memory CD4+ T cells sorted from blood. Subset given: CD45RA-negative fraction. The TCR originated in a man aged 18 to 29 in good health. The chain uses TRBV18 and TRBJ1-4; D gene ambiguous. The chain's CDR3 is CASSPLPGSELFF. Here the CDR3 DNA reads TGTGCCAGCTCACCCCTCCCGGGATCGGAACTGTTTTTT.